These T cell receptor beta chains were read from a single sample in a study of persistence of HIV-infected CD4 T cells. Their antigen targets remain unknown. Profiled with immunoSEQ multiplex PCR; TCRdb holds only in-frame clones, not every one. The sample records about 48,000 clones, 75% to 85% being singletons. Source: CD4+ T cells sorted from PBMCs after approximately 20-hour stimulation, taken from a patient who received antiretroviral therapy. These receptors all stem from an adult man with HIV who was CMV-seropositive. Both conserved end residues are part of each CDR3. D genes are given only for firm matches. Clone size, where shown, is once, few, many, or a class for clones that have expanded.

D	J	size	V	CDR3	DNA
NA	TRBJ2-2	NA	TRBV29-1	CSVTGSAENTGELFF	TGCAGCGTCACAGGGTCGGCGGAGAACACCGGGGAGCTGTTTTTT
NA	TRBJ1-1	NA	TRBV20-1	CSAGGGMNTEAFF	TGCAGTGCTGGTGGGGGCATGAACACTGAAGCTTTCTTT
NA	TRBJ1-5	NA	TRBV19	CASSIGTGKGQPQHF	TGTGCCAGTAGTATAGGAACAGGGAAAGGTCAGCCCCAGCATTTT
NA	TRBJ2-2	NA	TRBV19	CASSMKGGSTGELFF	TGTGCCAGTAGTATGAAGGGTGGGTCCACCGGGGAGCTGTTTTTT
NA	TRBJ1-5	NA	TRBV6-2/TRBV6-3	CASSSMGNQPQHF	TGTGCCAGCAGCTCTATGGGCAATCAGCCCCAGCATTTT
NA	TRBJ2-1	few	TRBV30	CAWSVPGMKQFF	TGTGCCTGGAGTGTCCCGGGGATGAAGCAGTTCTTC
TRBD1	TRBJ1-1	NA	TRBV6-2/TRBV6-3	CASCQGAEAFF	TGTGCCAGCTGCCAGGGGGCTGAAGCTTTCTTT
TRBD1	TRBJ1-1	NA	TRBV19	CASRVRAGTGGVGTEAFF	TGTGCCAGTAGAGTAAGAGCCGGGACAGGGGGAGTGGGGACTGAAGCTTTCTTT
NA	TRBJ1-3	once	TRBV9	CASSVDRSLSGNTIYF	TGTGCCAGCAGCGTAGACCGGTCTTTGTCAGGAAACACCATATATTTT
TRBD2	TRBJ2-7	NA	TRBV2	CASISRGGAYEQYF	TGTGCCAGCATTTCCCGCGGGGGAGCCTACGAGCAGTACTTC
NA	TRBJ2-3	NA	TRBV30	CAWGGGPSANTQYF	TGTGCCTGGGGGGGTGGCCCTAGCGCTAATACGCAGTATTTT
NA	TRBJ1-5	few	TRBV7-9	CATSFGAGVDNQPQHF	TGTGCCACTTCTTTCGGGGCAGGGGTCGACAATCAGCCCCAGCATTTT
NA	TRBJ2-7	few	TRBV2	CASSKDSSYEQYF	TGTGCCAGCAGTAAGGACAGTTCCTACGAGCAGTACTTC